This T cell receptor (beta chain) was profiled in a study of T cell clonality in common variable immunodeficiency. This clone has ten or more counts. The CDR3 goes on 3 residues after the read ends, and that part is filled in from the germline J gene. TCRdb keeps only in-frame clones here, not all; method: immunoSEQ multiplex PCR. The sample shows around 34,000 clones, none of them appearing just once. Germline loops: CDR1 LNHDA, CDR2 SQIVND (reference sequence). This CDR3 spans 15 amino acids. J lost 6 bases, V lost 5 bases, and 8 bases had no gene match. The specimen was peripheral blood mononuclear cells. The TCR originated in a person aged 18 to 75 in good health. This chain links TRBV19 with TRBJ2-1, with 9 positions matching TRBD1. CDR3 residues: CASSPGDRVRNEQFF. CDR3 bases read: TGTGCCAGTAGTCCCGGGGACAGGGTACGCAATGAG.